This passage covers 10 T cell receptor beta chains from one sample sequenced in a study of regulatory T cells in long-lasting Graves disease. Time point reported: newly diagnosed GD, antithyroid drugs for less than 3 months. PBMCs provided the RNA from which the TCR library was made. Combining iRepertoire HTBI primers with Arm-PCR of CDR3 regions, the authors built TCR beta libraries. TCRdb independently ran MiXCR on the multiplex PCR reads; one entry per CDR3 protein. Here the sample spans approximately 300,000 distinct CDR3 sequences, approximately 20% being singletons. Here the sequenced sample was peripheral blood mononuclear cells (PBMCs), taken at new diagnosis, from a patient treated with antithyroid drugs. These receptor sequences come from a female donor with Graves disease.

At least ten counts were recorded for this clonotype. The rearrangement uses TRBV5-1 and TRBJ2-5; tentative D call: TRBD2 (5 bases). Germline CDR1 is SGHRS and CDR2 is YFSETQ. CDR3 length: 15 amino acids. V was shortened by 1 base and J by 3 bases, with 13 bases between the two germline ends. The CDR3 region is CASSLLRVGEETQYF. In DNA form, the CDR3 reads TGCGCCAGCAGCTTGTTGCGGGTCGGCGAAGAGACCCAGTACTTC.

This clonotype came up a few times. The chain links TRBV5-1 to TRBJ2-7; TRBD2 aligns across 10 bases. This CDR3 has 19 residues. The germline CDR1 and CDR2 sequences are SGHRS and YFSETQ. V was clipped by 0 bases and J by 4 bases; unmatched bases: 16. The CDR3 region is CASSLVPSGRIVKGYEQYF. The DNA of the CDR3 is TGCGCCAGCAGCTTGGTACCTAGCGGGAGAATAGTAAAAGGTTACGAGCAGTACTTC.

The chain carries TRBV15 and TRBJ1-6, with TRBD1 matching 8 bases. The V gene end was trimmed by 4 bases and the J gene end by 6 bases; junction bases not matched to a gene: 11. The germline CDR1 and CDR2 sequences are LNHNV and YYDKDF (reference sequence). CDR3 length equals 17 residues. The CDR3 region is CATSTQWRQGINSPLHF. The CDR3 region has the DNA TGTGCCACCAGCACTCAGTGGAGACAGGGGATTAATTCACCCCTCCACTTT.

The sample holds a few counts of this clonotype. The chain combines TRBV20-1 with TRBJ2-3; 7 bases fit TRBD2. Trimming at V came to 5 bases and at J to 4 bases, leaving 12 bases not matched to a gene. The CDR3 runs to 15 residues. Germline CDR1 reads DFQATT; CDR2 reads SNEGSKA (reference sequence). The CDR3 spells CSAGGGGEFPDTQYF. The CDR3 DNA sequence: TGCAGTGCTGGGGGGGGGGGGGAGTTTCCAGATACGCAGTATTTT.

This clonotype was detected many times. This sequence joins TRBV24-1 and TRBJ2-7, with D perhaps matching TRBD2 (6 bases). With 0 bases removed from V and 3 bases from J, the gap between germline ends came to 8 bases. This CDR3 is built from 14 residues. The V gene's germline CDR1 is KGHDR and CDR2 SFDVKD. The CDR3 is CATSDLRRVYEQYF. The CDR3, as DNA: TGTGCCACCAGTGATTTGAGGAGGGTCTACGAGCAGTACTTC.

This clonotype was seen ten or more times. The chain carries TRBV20-1 and TRBJ1-6; D uncertain. The CDR3 has 13 amino acids. CDR1 DFQATT and CDR2 SNEGSKA come from the germline V gene (reference sequence). The germline V and J ends were trimmed by 2 bases and 6 bases, with 8 bases remaining between them. DNA for the CDR3: TGCAGTGCTAGAAGCCAGGCTAATTCACCCCTCCACTTT. Protein sequence: CSARSQANSPLHF.

The CDR3 region has the DNA TGCGCCAGCAGCTTCGGTAGCGGTCCGCCCGGGGGCGAGCAGTACTTC. This sequence encodes CASSFGSGPPGGEQYF. The chain recombines TRBV5-1 with TRBJ2-7, with D possibly TRBD2 on 6 matching bases. Looked up from germline, CDR1 is SGHRS and CDR2 is YFSETQ. This CDR3 spans 16 amino acids. Between the trimmed V and J ends, which lost 2 bases and 6 bases, there was a span of 21 bases.

The V gene is TRBV20-1, the J gene TRBJ2-4, with 7 positions matching TRBD2. Germline trimming cut 6 bases from V and 9 bases from J; bases unmatched to any gene: 11. In germline, CDR1 is DFQATT, CDR2 SNEGSKA (reference sequence). The CDR3 is 13 residues long. The CDR3 DNA sequence: TGCAGTGCCGAACGCCTGCTAGCGGCCATTCAGTACTTC. This sequence encodes CSAERLLAAIQYF.

The CDR3 region is CASSFRDRGAFF. For the CDR3, the DNA is TGTGCCAGCAGCTTCCGGGACAGGGGAGCTTTCTTT. The gene calls are TRBV7-2 and TRBJ1-1, with TRBD1 matching 10 bases. Germline V gene data show CDR1 as SGHTA and CDR2 as FQGNSA. This CDR3 comprises 12 residues. The trim removed 3 bases at V and 10 bases at J, leaving 2 bases unmatched.

This clonotype was found a few times. The V call is TRBV10-2, the J call TRBJ1-4; D is ambiguous. The germline CDR1 and CDR2 sequences are WSHSY and SAAADI. Trimming pared 7 bases from V and 5 bases from J, leaving 8 bases between. This CDR3 is built from 12 residues. CDR3 region: CASTLGNEKLFF. In DNA form, the CDR3 reads TGCGCCAGCACACTGGGAAATGAAAAACTGTTTTTT.